This TCR beta chain was captured in a study of cytomegalovirus exposure and HLA in healthy donors. Study information: An early data release held approximately 80 million unique TCRs from HLA-typed donors. Study-wide results and caveats: Near-uniform donor sequencing depth was presumed by presence/absence analyses. Previous analysis showed most TCR beta V segments were productive about 87% or about 30% of the time.

This clone was recorded once. What it recognizes is unknown. Vbeta (60) and Jbeta (13) primers were used in the PCR. In the authors' methods: Later analysis identified 65 million to 80 million unique TCR beta chains, 9 million to 12 million shared. The method was immunoSEQ multiplex PCR; TCRdb's version includes in-frame clones alone and lacks a portion of them. V and J calls and clone size are copied from that table; D and trimming were computed from the DNA. Here the sample spans around 150,000 clones, roughly 68% being singletons. With 5 bases clipped from V and 1 base from J, the junction kept 17 bases outside the gene matches. From germline, CDR1 is SGHNT and CDR2 YENEEA. The CDR3 is 19 residues long.

The receptor comes from a man aged 55-75 years in good health and CMV-seronegative. The sequenced sample was PBMCs. J is TRBJ2-7 and V is TRBV11-3, with 10 bases matching TRBD1. The CDR3 loop reads CASSTPGQGWGRTSYEQYF. Here the CDR3 DNA reads TGTGCCAGCAGCACCCCGGGACAGGGGTGGGGGAGGACTTCCTACGAGCAGTACTTC. The full variable domain, with the rest looked up from reference TRBV11-3 and TRBJ2-7, is EAGVVQSPRYKIIEKKQPVAFWCNPISGHNTLYWYLQNLGQGPELLIRYENEEAVDDSQLPKDRFSAERLKGVDSTLKIQPAELGDSAVYLCASSTPGQGWGRTSYEQYFGPGTRLTVT.